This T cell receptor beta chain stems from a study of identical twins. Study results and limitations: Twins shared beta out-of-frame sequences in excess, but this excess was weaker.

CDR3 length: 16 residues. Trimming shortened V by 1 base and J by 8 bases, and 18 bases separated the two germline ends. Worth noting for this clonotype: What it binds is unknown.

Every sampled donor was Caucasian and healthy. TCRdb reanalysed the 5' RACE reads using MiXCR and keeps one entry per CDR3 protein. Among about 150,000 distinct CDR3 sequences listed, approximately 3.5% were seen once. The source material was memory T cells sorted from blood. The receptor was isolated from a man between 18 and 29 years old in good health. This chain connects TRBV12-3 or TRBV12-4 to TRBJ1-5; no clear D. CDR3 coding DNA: TGTGCCAGCAGTTTAGGCGCGGACCCTCGGAGCGAGCCCCAGCATTTT. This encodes CASSLGADPRSEPQHF.